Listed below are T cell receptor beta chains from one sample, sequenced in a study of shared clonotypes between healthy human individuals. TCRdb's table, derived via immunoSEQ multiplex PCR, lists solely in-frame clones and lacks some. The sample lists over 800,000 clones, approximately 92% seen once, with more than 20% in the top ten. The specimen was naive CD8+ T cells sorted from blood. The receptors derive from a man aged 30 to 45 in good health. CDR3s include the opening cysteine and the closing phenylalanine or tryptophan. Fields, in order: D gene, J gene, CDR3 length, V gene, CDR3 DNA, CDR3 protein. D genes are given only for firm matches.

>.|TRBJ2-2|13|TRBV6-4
TGTGCCAGCAGCGCGACTGCCACCGGGGAGCTGTTTTTT
CASSATATGELFF
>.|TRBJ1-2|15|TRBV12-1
TGTGCCAGCAGCTTGGGAGCCGGAAAGACCTATGGCTACACCTTC
CASSLGAGKTYGYTF
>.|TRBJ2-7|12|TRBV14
TGTGCCAGCAGCCAAGAAACCTACGAGCAGTACTTC
CASSQETYEQYF
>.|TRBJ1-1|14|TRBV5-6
TGTGCCAGCAGCTTAGAACAGGGCCCTTATGAAGCTTTCTTT
CASSLEQGPYEAFF
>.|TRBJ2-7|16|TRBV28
TGTGCCAGCAGCCCCGTGGTGGGATCCAGCTCCTACGAGCAGTACTTC
CASSPVVGSSSYEQYF
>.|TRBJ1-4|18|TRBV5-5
TGTGCCAGCAGCTCCAGACTTCTAGGACAGTCTTATAATGAAAAACTGTTTTTT
CASSSRLLGQSYNEKLFF
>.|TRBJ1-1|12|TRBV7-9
TGTGCCAGCAGACAGCAGAACACTGAAGCTTTCTTT
CASRQQNTEAFF
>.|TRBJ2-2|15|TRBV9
TGTGCCAGCGGGGAGCACGGGACGAACACCGGGGAGCTGTTTTTT
CASGEHGTNTGELFF
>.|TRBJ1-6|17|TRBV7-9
TGTGCCAGCAGCCCTGACGACACACCGAAGACAAATTCACCCCTCCACTTT
CASSPDDTPKTNSPLHF
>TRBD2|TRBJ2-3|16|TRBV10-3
TGTGCCATCAGTGAGTCGCTAGCGGTAAACACAGATACGCAGTATTTT
CAISESLAVNTDTQYF